Listed below are T cell receptor beta chains from one sample, sequenced in a study of blood T cell repertoires in COVID-19. Repertoires were generated with immunoSEQ multiplex PCR, while TCRdb's copy carries only in-frame clones and drops some. The repertoire holds fewer than 350,000 clones, with 85% to 90% as singletons. The sequencing input was peripheral blood. These receptors were obtained from a woman in her 30s with COVID-19, enrolled during active disease. The CDR3 runs from the conserved cysteine through the conserved F or W. D genes are given only for firm matches. Clone size appears in some rows only: once, few, many, or a class for an expanded clone.

>TRBJ1-4|TRBV5-8|-|TRBD1
CASSGGQGAREKLFF
TGTGCCAGCAGCGGGGGACAGGGGGCGCGGGAAAAACTGTTTTTT
>TRBJ1-4|TRBV5-1|-|-
CASSLGQYNEKLFF
TGCGCCAGCAGCTTGGGCCAGTATAATGAAAAACTGTTTTTT
>TRBJ1-4|TRBV18|-|TRBD1
CASSPGGQGIEKLFF
TGTGCCAGCTCACCGGGTGGACAGGGGATTGAAAAACTGTTTTTT
>TRBJ2-1|TRBV10-2|-|-
CASSDRRWNEQFF
TGCGCCAGCAGTGACCGGAGGTGGAATGAGCAGTTCTTC
>TRBJ2-5|TRBV4-1|-|-
CASSQEAREETQYF
TGCGCCAGCAGCCAAGAGGCCAGGGAAGAGACCCAGTACTTC
>TRBJ1-5|TRBV27|-|TRBD1
CASSSRTGDNQPQHF
TGTGCCAGCAGTTCGAGGACAGGGGACAATCAGCCCCAGCATTTT
>TRBJ2-3|TRBV4-2|-|-
CASSQVNPGSRGPDTQYF
TGTGCCAGCAGCCAAGTTAATCCGGGGTCTCGGGGTCCAGATACGCAGTATTTT
>TRBJ2-2|TRBV24-1|once|TRBD1
CATSDSDRATGELFF
TGTGCCACCAGTGACTCGGACAGGGCCACCGGGGAGCTGTTTTTT
>TRBJ2-5|TRBV13|many|-
CASSLDSHQETQYF
TGTGCCAGCAGCTTAGACAGCCACCAAGAGACCCAGTACTTC
>TRBJ2-1|TRBV6-6|-|-
CASERAGIDNEQFF
TGTGCCAGCGAAAGGGCGGGGATTGATAATGAGCAGTTCTTC
>TRBJ2-2|TRBV27|-|TRBD2
CATTRTSGGSPGELFF
TGTGCCACCACCCGGACTAGCGGGGGTTCCCCCGGGGAGCTGTTTTTT
>TRBJ1-2|TRBV7-9|-|-
CASSSRGNMDGYTF
TGTGCCAGCAGCTCCCGGGGTAACATGGATGGCTACACCTTC
>TRBJ2-2|TRBV24-1|-|-
CATSDPTGRAGELFF
TGTGCCACCAGTGACCCCACAGGGAGGGCCGGGGAGCTGTTTTTT
>TRBJ2-1|TRBV6-5|-|-
CASSWTDSHEQFF
TGTGCCAGCAGTTGGACCGACAGCCATGAGCAGTTCTTC
>TRBJ2-7|TRBV18|-|TRBD2
CASSPKGLAGGLKPHEQYF
TGTGCCAGCTCACCGAAGGGACTAGCGGGGGGGCTTAAGCCCCACGAGCAGTACTTC
>TRBJ2-7|TRBV27|-|-
CASSLLRTGAYEQYF
TGTGCCAGCAGTTTATTGAGAACAGGAGCCTACGAGCAGTACTTC
>TRBJ1-2|TRBV5-5|-|TRBD1
CASSLPQGNGYTF
TGTGCCAGCAGCTTGCCACAGGGGAATGGCTACACCTTC
>TRBJ2-3|TRBV27|-|-
CASSFFRGTDTQYF
TGTGCCAGCAGTTTTTTCAGGGGAACAGATACGCAGTATTTT
>TRBJ1-5|TRBV2|-|-
CASAMAGFNQPQHF
TGTGCCAGCGCGATGGCAGGGTTCAATCAGCCCCAGCATTTT
>TRBJ1-4|TRBV2|-|TRBD1
CASSGQDKYEKLFF
TGTGCCAGCAGCGGACAGGACAAGTATGAAAAACTGTTTTTT
>TRBJ1-2|TRBV14|-|-
CASSQVKGAAAGYTF
TGTGCCAGCAGCCAAGTAAAGGGAGCTGCGGCTGGCTACACCTTC
>TRBJ2-1|TRBV7-9|-|TRBD1
CASSGRGQGAYYNEQFF
TGTGCCAGCAGCGGACGGGGACAGGGGGCCTATTACAATGAGCAGTTCTTC
>TRBJ1-5|TRBV2|few|-
CASRRGGYSNQPQHF
TGTGCCAGCAGGCGGGGGGGCTATAGCAATCAGCCCCAGCATTTT
>TRBJ2-1|TRBV27|-|-
CASSRISSYNEQFF
TGTGCCAGCAGCAGGATTAGCTCCTACAATGAGCAGTTCTTC
>TRBJ2-3|TRBV3-1/TRBV3-2|-|TRBD2
CASSQESGGTDTQYF
TGTGCCAGCAGCCAAGAAAGCGGGGGCACAGATACGCAGTATTTT
>TRBJ1-2|TRBV7-9|once|-
CASSPNRAHGYTF
TGTGCCAGCAGCCCCAACAGGGCGCATGGCTACACCTTC
>TRBJ1-3|TRBV7-6|-|TRBD1
CASSSTGVTGNTIYF
TGTGCCAGCAGCAGTACAGGGGTAACTGGAAACACCATATATTTT
>TRBJ1-5|TRBV29-1|-|-
CSVREGIDQPQHF
TGCAGCGTGAGGGAGGGGATTGATCAGCCCCAGCATTTT
>TRBJ1-2|TRBV7-9|-|-
CASSSPGNGYTF
TGTGCCAGCAGCTCTCCCGGGAATGGCTACACCTTC
>TRBJ2-7|TRBV19|-|-
CASSSGNYEQYF
TGTGCCAGTAGCTCCGGGAACTACGAGCAGTACTTC
>TRBJ1-2|TRBV10-1|-|-
CASRPGTSNYGYTF
TGCGCCAGCAGACCCGGGACATCAAACTATGGCTACACCTTC
>TRBJ1-4|TRBV5-6|-|-
CASSLVRKTNEKLFF
TGTGCCAGCAGCTTGGTGCGCAAGACTAATGAAAAACTGTTTTTT
>TRBJ2-7|TRBV4-1|-|-
CASSQESGGLSYEQYF
TGCGCCAGCAGCCAAGAATCCGGTGGGCTCTCCTACGAGCAGTACTTC
>TRBJ2-7|TRBV11-2|-|-
CASSTGKYEQYF
TGTGCCAGCAGCACGGGAAAATACGAGCAGTACTTC
>TRBJ2-7|TRBV10-1|-|TRBD2
CASSESLAGAGGEQYF
TGCGCCAGCAGTGAGTCTTTAGCGGGGGCTGGAGGAGAGCAGTACTTC
>TRBJ1-2|TRBV5-6|-|-
CASSFRGLYGYTF
TGTGCCAGCAGCTTCAGGGGCCTCTATGGCTACACCTTC
>TRBJ1-1|TRBV27|-|TRBD1
CASSRATGFSEAFF
TGTGCCAGCAGTAGGGCGACAGGGTTTTCTGAAGCTTTCTTT